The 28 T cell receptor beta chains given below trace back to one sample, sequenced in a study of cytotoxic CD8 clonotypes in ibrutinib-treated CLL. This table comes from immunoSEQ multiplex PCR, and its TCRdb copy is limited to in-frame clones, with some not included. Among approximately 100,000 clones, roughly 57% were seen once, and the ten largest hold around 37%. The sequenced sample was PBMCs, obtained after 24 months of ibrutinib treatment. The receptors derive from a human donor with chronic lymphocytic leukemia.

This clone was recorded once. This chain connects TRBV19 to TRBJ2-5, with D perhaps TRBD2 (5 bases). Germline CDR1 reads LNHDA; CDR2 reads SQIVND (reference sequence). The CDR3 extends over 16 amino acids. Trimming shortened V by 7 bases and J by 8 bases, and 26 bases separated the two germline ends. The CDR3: CASTEGGAGRSETQYF. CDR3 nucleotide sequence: TGTGCCAGTACCGAGGGCGGTGCTGGGCGTTCGGAAACCCAGTACTTC.

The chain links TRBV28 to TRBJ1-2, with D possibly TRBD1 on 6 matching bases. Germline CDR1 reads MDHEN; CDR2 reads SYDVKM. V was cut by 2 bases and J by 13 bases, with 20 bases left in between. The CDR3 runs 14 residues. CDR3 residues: CASSLVLGAGSSTF. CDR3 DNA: TGTGCCAGCAGTTTAGTTTTGGGGGCGGGGAGTAGCACCTTC.

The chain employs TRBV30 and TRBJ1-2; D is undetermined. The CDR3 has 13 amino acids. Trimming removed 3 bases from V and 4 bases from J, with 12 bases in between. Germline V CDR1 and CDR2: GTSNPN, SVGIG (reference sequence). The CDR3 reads CAWRIGGSYGYTF. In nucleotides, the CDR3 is TGTGCCTGGAGAATTGGCGGAAGCTATGGCTACACCTTC.

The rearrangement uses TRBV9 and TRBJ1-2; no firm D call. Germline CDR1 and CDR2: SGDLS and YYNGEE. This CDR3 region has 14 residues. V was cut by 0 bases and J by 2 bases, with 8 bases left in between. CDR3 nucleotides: TGTGCCAGCAGCGTAGGGCCCCAGAACTATGGCTACACCTTC. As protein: CASSVGPQNYGYTF.

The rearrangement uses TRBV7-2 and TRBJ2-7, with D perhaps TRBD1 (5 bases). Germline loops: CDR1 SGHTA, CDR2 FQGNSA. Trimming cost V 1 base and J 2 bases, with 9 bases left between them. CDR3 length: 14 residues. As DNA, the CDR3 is TGTGCCAGCAGCTTAGACAGGACAACCTACGAGCAGTACTTC. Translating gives CASSLDRTTYEQYF. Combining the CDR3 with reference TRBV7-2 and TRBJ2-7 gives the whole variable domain GAGVSQSPSNKVTEKGKDVELRCDPISGHTALYWYRQSLGQGLEFLIYFQGNSAPDKSGLPSDRFSAERTGGSVSTLTIQRTQQEDSAVYLCASSLDRTTYEQYFGPGTRLTVT.

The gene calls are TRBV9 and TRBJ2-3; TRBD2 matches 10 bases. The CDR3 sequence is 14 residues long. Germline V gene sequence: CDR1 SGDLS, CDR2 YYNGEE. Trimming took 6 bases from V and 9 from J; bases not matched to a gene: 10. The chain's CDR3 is CASTRLAGAGTQYF. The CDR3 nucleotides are TGTGCCAGCACGCGGCTAGCGGGGGCCGGCACGCAGTATTTT.

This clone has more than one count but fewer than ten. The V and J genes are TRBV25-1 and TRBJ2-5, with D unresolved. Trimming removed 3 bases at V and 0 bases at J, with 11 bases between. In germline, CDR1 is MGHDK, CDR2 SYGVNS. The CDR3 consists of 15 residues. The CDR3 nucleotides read TGTGCCAGCAGTGACAGCACTAAGTACCAAGAGACCCAGTACTTC. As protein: CASSDSTKYQETQYF.

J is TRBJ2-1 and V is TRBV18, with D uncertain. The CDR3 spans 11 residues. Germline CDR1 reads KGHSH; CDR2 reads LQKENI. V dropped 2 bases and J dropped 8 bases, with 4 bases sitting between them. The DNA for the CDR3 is TGTGCCAGCTCACCAAGGGATGAGCAGTTCTTC. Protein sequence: CASSPRDEQFF.

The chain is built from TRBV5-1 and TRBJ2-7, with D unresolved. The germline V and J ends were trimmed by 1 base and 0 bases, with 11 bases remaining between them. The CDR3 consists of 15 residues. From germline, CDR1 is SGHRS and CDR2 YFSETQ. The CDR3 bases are TGCGCCAGCAGCTTGAATAGACTCAGCTCCTACGAGCAGTACTTC. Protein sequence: CASSLNRLSSYEQYF.

The CDR3: CASSLRGETQYF. CDR3 DNA sequence: TGTGCCAGCAGCTTAAGGGGGGAGACCCAGTACTTC. The genes are TRBV7-9 and TRBJ2-5; possibly TRBD1 for D (6 bases). CDR3 size: 12 residues. The germline V and J ends were trimmed by 2 bases and 5 bases, with 6 bases remaining between them. In germline, CDR1 is SEHNR, CDR2 FQNEAQ (reference sequence).

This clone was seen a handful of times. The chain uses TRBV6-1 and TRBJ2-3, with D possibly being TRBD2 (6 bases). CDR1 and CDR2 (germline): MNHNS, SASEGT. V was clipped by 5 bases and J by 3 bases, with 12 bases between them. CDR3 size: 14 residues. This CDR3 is CASSQLEGTDTQYF. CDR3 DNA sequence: TGTGCCAGCAGTCAACTGGAGGGGACAGATACGCAGTATTTT.

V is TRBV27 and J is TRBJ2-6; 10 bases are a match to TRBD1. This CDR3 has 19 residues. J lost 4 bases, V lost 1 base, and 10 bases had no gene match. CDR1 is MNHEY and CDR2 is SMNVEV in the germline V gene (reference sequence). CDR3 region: CASSLFGTGVGLGANVLTF. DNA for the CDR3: TGTGCCAGCAGTTTATTCGGGACAGGGGTTGGCCTGGGGGCCAACGTCCTGACTTTC. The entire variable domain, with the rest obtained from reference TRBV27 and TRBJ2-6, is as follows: EAQVTQNPRYLITVTGKKLTVTCSQNMNHEYMSWYRQDPGLGLRQIYYSMNVEVTDKGDVPEGYKVSRKEKRNFPLILESPSPNQTSLYFCASSLFGTGVGLGANVLTFGAGSRLTVL.

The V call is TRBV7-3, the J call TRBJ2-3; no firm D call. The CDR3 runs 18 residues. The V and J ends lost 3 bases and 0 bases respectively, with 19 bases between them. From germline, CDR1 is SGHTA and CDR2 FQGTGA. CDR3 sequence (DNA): TGTGCCAGCAGCTTCGGACGAGTTAACCTTTTTAGCACAGATACGCAGTATTTT. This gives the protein CASSFGRVNLFSTDTQYF.

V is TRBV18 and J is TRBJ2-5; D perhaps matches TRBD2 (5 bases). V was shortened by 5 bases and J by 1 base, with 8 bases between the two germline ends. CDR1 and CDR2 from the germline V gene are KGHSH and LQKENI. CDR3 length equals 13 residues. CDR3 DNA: TGTGCCAGCTCATCCCGGGGCCAAGAGACCCAGTACTTC. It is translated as CASSSRGQETQYF.

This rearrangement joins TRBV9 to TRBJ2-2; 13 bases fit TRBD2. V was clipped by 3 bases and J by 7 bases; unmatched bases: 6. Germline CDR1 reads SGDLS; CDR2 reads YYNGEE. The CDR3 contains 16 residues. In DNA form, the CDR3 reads TGTGCCAGCAGCGCACTAGCGGGGGGGCTAAGCGGGGAGCTGTTTTTT. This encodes CASSALAGGLSGELFF.

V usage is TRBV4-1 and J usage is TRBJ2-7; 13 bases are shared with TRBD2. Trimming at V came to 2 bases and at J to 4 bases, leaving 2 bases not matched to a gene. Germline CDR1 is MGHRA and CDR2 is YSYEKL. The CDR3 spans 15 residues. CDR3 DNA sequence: TGCGCCAGCAGCCAAACTAGCGGGGGGGCGTACGAGCAGTACTTC. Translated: CASSQTSGGAYEQYF.

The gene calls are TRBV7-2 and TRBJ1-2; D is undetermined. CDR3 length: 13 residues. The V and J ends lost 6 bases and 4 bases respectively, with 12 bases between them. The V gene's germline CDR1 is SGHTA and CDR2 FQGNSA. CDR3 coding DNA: TGTGCCAGCAGGGAGGGAGTAACCTATGGCTACACCTTC. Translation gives CASREGVTYGYTF.

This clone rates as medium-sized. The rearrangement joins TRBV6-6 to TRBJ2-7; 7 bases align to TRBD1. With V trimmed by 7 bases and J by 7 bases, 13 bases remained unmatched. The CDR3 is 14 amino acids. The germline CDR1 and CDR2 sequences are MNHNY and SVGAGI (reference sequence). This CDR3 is CASITGDRVGEQYF. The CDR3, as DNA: TGTGCCAGCATCACAGGAGACAGGGTGGGGGAGCAGTACTTC.

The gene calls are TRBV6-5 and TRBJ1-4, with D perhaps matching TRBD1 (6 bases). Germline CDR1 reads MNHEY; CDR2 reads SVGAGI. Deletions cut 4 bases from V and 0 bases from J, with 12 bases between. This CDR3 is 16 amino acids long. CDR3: CASSSRTGTTNEKLFF. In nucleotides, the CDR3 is TGTGCCAGCAGTTCCCGCACAGGGACAACTAATGAAAAACTGTTTTTT.

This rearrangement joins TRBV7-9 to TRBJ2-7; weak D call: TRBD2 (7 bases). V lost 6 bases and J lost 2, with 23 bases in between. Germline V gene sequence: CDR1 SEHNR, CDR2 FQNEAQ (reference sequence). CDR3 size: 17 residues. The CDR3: CASSPESVGGAPYEQYF. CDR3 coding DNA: TGTGCCAGCAGTCCCGAGAGTGTGGGGGGGGCCCCCTACGAGCAGTACTTC. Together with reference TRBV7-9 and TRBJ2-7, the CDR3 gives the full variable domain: DTGVSQNPRHKITKRGQNVTFRCDPISEHNRLYWYRQTLGQGPEFLTYFQNEAQLEKSRLLSDRFSAERPKGSFSTLEIQRTEQGDSAMYLCASSPESVGGAPYEQYFGPGTRLTVT.

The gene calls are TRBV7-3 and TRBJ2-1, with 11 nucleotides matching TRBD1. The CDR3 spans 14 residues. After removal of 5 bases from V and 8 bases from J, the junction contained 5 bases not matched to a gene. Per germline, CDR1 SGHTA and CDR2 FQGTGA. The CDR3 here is CASSRDRGDDEQFF. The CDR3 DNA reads TGTGCCAGCAGCCGGGACAGGGGGGACGATGAGCAGTTCTTC.

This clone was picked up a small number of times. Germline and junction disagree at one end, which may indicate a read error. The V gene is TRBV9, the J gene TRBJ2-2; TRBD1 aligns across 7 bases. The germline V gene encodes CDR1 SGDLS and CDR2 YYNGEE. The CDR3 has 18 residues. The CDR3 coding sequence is TGTGCCAGCAGCTTTATCCCAACAGGGGTCCCGAACGCCGGGGAGCTGTTTTTT. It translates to CASSFIPTGVPNAGELFF. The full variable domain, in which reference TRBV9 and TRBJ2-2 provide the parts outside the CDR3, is DSGVTQTPKHLITATGQRVTLRCSPRSGDLSVYWYQQSLDQGLQFLIQYYNGEERAKGNILERFSAQQFPDLHSELNLSSLELGDSALYFCASSFIPTGVPNAGELFFGEGSRLTVL.

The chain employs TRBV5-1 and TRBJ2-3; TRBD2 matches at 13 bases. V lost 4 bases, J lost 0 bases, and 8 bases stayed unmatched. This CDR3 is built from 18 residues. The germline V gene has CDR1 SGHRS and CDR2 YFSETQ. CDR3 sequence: CASSIGLAGAMSTDTQYF. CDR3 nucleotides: TGCGCCAGCAGCATCGGACTAGCGGGGGCCATGAGCACAGATACGCAGTATTTT.

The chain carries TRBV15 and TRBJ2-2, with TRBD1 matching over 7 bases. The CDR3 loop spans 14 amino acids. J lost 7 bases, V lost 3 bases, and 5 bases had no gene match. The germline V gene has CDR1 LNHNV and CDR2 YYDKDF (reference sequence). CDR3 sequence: CATSSTGVGGELFF. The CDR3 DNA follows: TGTGCCACCAGCAGCACAGGGGTTGGCGGGGAGCTGTTTTTT.

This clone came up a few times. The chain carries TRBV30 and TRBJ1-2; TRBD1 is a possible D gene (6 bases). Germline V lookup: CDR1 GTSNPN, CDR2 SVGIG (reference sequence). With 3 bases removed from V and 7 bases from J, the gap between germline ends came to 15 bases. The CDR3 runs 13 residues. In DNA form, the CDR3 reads TGTGCCTGGAGCCTAGGCAGGGGATTTGGCTACACCTTC. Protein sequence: CAWSLGRGFGYTF.

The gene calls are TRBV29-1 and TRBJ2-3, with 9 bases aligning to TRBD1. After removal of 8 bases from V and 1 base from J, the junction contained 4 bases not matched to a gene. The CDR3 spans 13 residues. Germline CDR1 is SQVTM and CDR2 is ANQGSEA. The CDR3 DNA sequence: TGCAGCACGGGGGACAGGGGCACAGATACGCAGTATTTT. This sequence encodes CSTGDRGTDTQYF.

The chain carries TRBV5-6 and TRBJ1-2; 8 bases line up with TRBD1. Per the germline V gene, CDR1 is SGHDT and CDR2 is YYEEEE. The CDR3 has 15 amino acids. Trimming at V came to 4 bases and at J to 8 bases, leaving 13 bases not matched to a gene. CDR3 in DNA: TGTGCCAGCAGCGGCGGGACAGGCCGAACGAGGGGCTACACCTTC. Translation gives CASSGGTGRTRGYTF.

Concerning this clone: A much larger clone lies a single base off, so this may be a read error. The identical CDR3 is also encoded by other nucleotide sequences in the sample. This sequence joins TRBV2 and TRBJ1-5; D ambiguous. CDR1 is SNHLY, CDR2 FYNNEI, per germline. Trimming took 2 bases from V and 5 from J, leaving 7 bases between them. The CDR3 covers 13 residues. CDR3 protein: CASSERLDQPQHF. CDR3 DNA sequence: TGTGCCAGCAGTGAAAGGCTGGATCAGCCCCAGCATTTT.